This TCR beta chain was documented in a study of OX40 agonist ivuxolimab in advanced cancers. Across the study: At about 81% male, the cohort had a mean age of 60 years, ranging from about 20 to 90. Eligibility admitted prior anti-PD-1, anti-PD-L1 or anti-CTLA-4 therapy; 40% had some. Overall study results and limits: Among the lowest peripheral clonal expansion occurred in 0.1-3.0 mg/kg partial responders.

Comment on this clone: Its antigen is not identified.

Clones were sequenced by immunoSEQ multiplex PCR, and TCRdb holds only the in-frame ones, with some missing. Altogether approximately 76,000 clones are present, over 90% being singletons, with the ten largest covering 5.5% to 7%. Trimming removed 4 bases from V and 6 bases from J, with 15 bases in between. CDR1 PRHDT and CDR2 FYEKMQ come from the germline V gene (reference sequence). This CDR3 region has 14 residues. With autoimmune disease history or systemic immunosuppression, patients were excluded. The source material was CD4+ or CD8+ T cells sorted from blood, sampled in a trial of the OX40 agonist ivuxolimab. The sequence came from an adult with an advanced solid tumor such as melanoma, head and neck, liver or kidney cancer. The chain recombines TRBV13 with TRBJ1-2, with D unclear. CDR3 DNA: TGTGCCAGCAGCTCGCGCACGACTCCGGATGGCTACACCTTC. As protein: CASSSRTTPDGYTF.